Each of the 3 T cell receptor beta chains below was sequenced from the same sample in a study of PD-1 blockade in classical Hodgkin lymphoma. Generated by immunoSEQ multiplex PCR, the TCRdb table keeps only in-frame clones and is missing some. The sample holds tens of thousands of clones; roughly 87% are singletons and the top ten take approximately 17%. Time point: cycle 4 day 1 (C4D1), after 6 weeks of nivolumab. Each patient experienced a relapse that followed autologous stem cell transplantation, and brentuximab vedotin exposure varied. The sample in question was peripheral blood mononuclear cells (PBMCs), obtained before the fourth cycle of nivolumab. The receptors come from a human donor with classical Hodgkin lymphoma.

The chain employs TRBV19 and TRBJ1-1; perhaps TRBD1 as D (5 bases). CDR1 and CDR2 from the germline V gene are LNHDA and SQIVND (reference sequence). CDR3 length equals 13 residues. V dropped 5 bases and J dropped 3 bases, with 10 bases sitting between them. The CDR3 coding sequence is TGTGCCAGTAGTTCTGGGGCTTACACTGAAGCTTTCTTT. Translating it yields CASSSGAYTEAFF.

The chain links TRBV11-2 to TRBJ2-4; 12 bases align to TRBD1. This CDR3 is 18 amino acids long. Looked up from germline, CDR1 is SGHAT and CDR2 is FQNNGV. V dropped 5 bases and J dropped 1; count of bases not matched to a gene: 9. The CDR3: CASSPGTGGKKAKNIQYF. For the CDR3, the DNA is TGTGCCAGCAGCCCCGGGACAGGGGGCAAGAAGGCCAAAAACATTCAGTACTTC.

The chain joins TRBV6-1 to TRBJ2-5, with a weak D call TRBD2 (6 bases). The germline CDR1 and CDR2 sequences are MNHNS and SASEGT. Trimming removed 6 bases at V and 5 bases at J, with 16 bases between. This CDR3 is built from 14 residues. CDR3: CASSSSVALETQYF. DNA of the CDR3: TGTGCCAGCAGCTCTAGCGTCGCTCTTGAGACCCAGTACTTC.